The T cell receptor (beta chain) under discussion was sequenced for a study of CD8+ T cells in alopecia areata. Points on this clone: Its antigen is not known.

Sequencing templates came from extracted RNA that was reverse transcribed into cDNA. Measured with immunoSEQ multiplex PCR; TCRdb has only the in-frame clones, and not every one. Of a few hundred thousand clones in the sample, 43% are singletons; the top ten hold about 2.6%. Overall study findings and caveats: Tissue-resident alphabeta T cells belonging to normal skin likewise get sequenced within scalp specimens. Unlike in mice, where it was clearer, TCR sharing across patients was less clear, possibly HLA-related. The link between baseline CD8+ expansion and response remains uncertain with one nonresponder. Under tofacitinib, fewer expanded CD8+ clones appeared among the top 100 scalp clones.

Specified treatment: oral pan-JAK inhibitor, 5-10 mg twice daily. CDR3 length: 15 amino acids. Per the germline V gene, CDR1 is SGHAT and CDR2 is FQDESV (reference sequence). V gave up 3 bases and J gave up 5 bases; unmatched junction bases: 8. The rearrangement joins TRBV11-1 to TRBJ2-7; 9 positions match TRBD2. The sequences come from CD4+ T cells sorted from blood, collected around week 37, from a patient treated with tofacitinib. The receptor was isolated from a human donor with alopecia areata. The CDR3 sequence is CASSFSGSGLDEQYF. CDR3 DNA sequence: TGTGCCAGCAGCTTTAGCGGGAGCGGGCTCGACGAGCAGTACTTC.